One sample yielded the 17 T cell receptor beta chains listed below, sequenced in a study of identical twins' blood T cells. TCRdb ran MiXCR on the 5' RACE reads and lists one entry per CDR3 protein. Found here are 400,000 or so distinct CDR3 sequences, 28% of them singletons; the top ten hold 6% to 7%. The sequencing input was PBMCs. The receptors here all came from a woman aged 18-55 years in good health.

This chain joins TRBV5-1 and TRBJ2-1, with TRBD1 matching 8 bases. With 5 bases clipped from V and 6 bases from J, the junction kept 7 bases outside the gene matches. Germline lookup yields CDR1 SGHRS and CDR2 YFSETQ. The CDR3 extends over 14 amino acids. CDR3 loop: CASRGQGSINEQFF. The CDR3 DNA reads as TGCGCCAGCAGAGGACAGGGATCTATCAATGAGCAGTTCTTC.

The chain is built from TRBV5-1 and TRBJ2-1; 8 bases fit TRBD2. The CDR3 runs 17 residues. Germline V gives CDR1 SGHRS, CDR2 YFSETQ. Losses at the gene ends were 7 bases for V and 0 bases for J; bases not matched to a gene: 12. As DNA, the CDR3 is TGCGCCAGCGGGACTATCGGGGGGGCTCGCTCCTACAATGAGCAGTTCTTC. Translation gives CASGTIGGARSYNEQFF.

This clonotype was detected many times. Relative to the germline gene, one junction end is altered; a read error may explain this. V is TRBV29-1 and J is TRBJ1-2; a weak D match, TRBD1 (5 bases). Germline loops: CDR1 SQVTM, CDR2 ANQGSEA. The CDR3 has 13 residues. The CDR3 region has the DNA TGCAGCGTTGGGGGTATGGCAATGGGGCCCACCTTCTTC. This gives the protein CSVGGMAMGPTFF.

This clonotype was picked up many times. The J gene is TRBJ2-1, the V gene TRBV6-2 or TRBV6-3; 12 bases line up with TRBD2. CDR3 length equals 15 residues. V shed 6 bases and J 4 bases; nucleotides not matched to a gene: 4. CDR1 and CDR2 (germline): MNHEY, SVGEGT. This chain's CDR3 is CASSDGLAGYNEQFF. The CDR3 DNA reads TGTGCCAGCAGCGACGGACTAGCGGGGTACAATGAGCAGTTCTTC.

The table lists this clonotype with a few counts. V usage is TRBV3-1 and J usage is TRBJ2-3, with no clear D. Germline V lookup: CDR1 LGHDT, CDR2 YNNKEL (reference sequence). The CDR3 has 15 amino acids. V was cut by 6 bases and J by 0 bases, with 13 bases left in between. CDR3 sequence (DNA): TGTGCCAGCAGTTTCAGCTGGTCTAGCACAGATACGCAGTATTTT. This translates into CASSFSWSSTDTQYF.

The table lists this clonotype with a few counts. The chain uses TRBV5-6 and TRBJ2-1; the D is unclear. The CDR3 extends over 11 amino acids. Deletions cut 7 bases from V and 9 bases from J, with 11 bases between. Germline CDR1 and CDR2: SGHDT and YYEEEE. The CDR3 region is CASRSNGEQFF. CDR3 in DNA: TGTGCCAGCCGCTCAAACGGTGAGCAGTTCTTC.

In DNA, the CDR3 is TGTGCCAGCAGCCCGGGCCCCGAAGCTTTCTTT. Amino acid sequence: CASSPGPEAFF. The rearrangement joins TRBV14 to TRBJ1-1; no definite D call. The CDR3 is 11 residues long. V shed 4 bases and J shed 8 bases, with 8 bases lying between them. Per germline, CDR1 SGHDN and CDR2 FVKESK.

CDR3 amino acids: CAISDDRGQETQYF. CDR3 in DNA: TGTGCCATCAGTGACGACAGGGGGCAAGAGACCCAGTACTTC. The V gene is TRBV10-3, the J gene TRBJ2-5; 9 positions match TRBD1. Germline V gene sequence: CDR1 ENHRY, CDR2 SYGVKD. Trimming took 3 bases from V and 2 from J; bases not matched to a gene: 1. The CDR3 runs 14 residues.

A note on this clonotype: Just one base apart from a much larger clone, this may be a read error. The gene calls are TRBV20-1 and TRBJ2-5; 7 nucleotides match TRBD2. CDR3 length: 14 amino acids. CDR1 DFQATT and CDR2 SNEGSKA come from the germline V gene (reference sequence). V lost 1 base and J lost 2; bases outside the gene matches: 4. This chain's CDR3 is CSARALAFQETQYF. The DNA of the CDR3 is TGCAGTGCTAGAGCACTAGCGTTTCAAGAGACCCAGTACTTC.

The chain carries TRBV5-1 and TRBJ2-1; D is undetermined. The V end was cut by 4 bases, the J end by 10 bases, with 18 bases between. Germline CDR1 and CDR2: SGHRS and YFSETQ. The CDR3 sequence is 14 residues long. The CDR3 is CASSMSTSPGEQFF. The CDR3 DNA sequence: TGCGCCAGCAGCATGTCGACTTCCCCTGGGGAGCAGTTCTTC. The entire variable domain, with the rest obtained from reference TRBV5-1 and TRBJ2-1, is as follows: KAGVTQTPRYLIKTRGQQVTLSCSPISGHRSVSWYQQTPGQGLQFLFEYFSETQRNKGNFPGRFSGRQFSNSRSEMNVSTLELGDSALYLCASSMSTSPGEQFFGPGTRLTVL.

The chain is built from TRBV20-1 and TRBJ2-1, with 7 bases identical to TRBD2. From germline, CDR1 is DFQATT and CDR2 SNEGSKA (reference sequence). The J segment lost 5 bases and the V segment lost 2 bases, leaving 6 bases of the junction unmatched. CDR3 length: 14 amino acids. DNA of the CDR3: TGCAGTGCTAGATTGCGGGACTACCACAATGAGCAGTTCTTC. Translating it yields CSARLRDYHNEQFF.

As for this clonotype: The junction departs from the called germline gene at one end, perhaps through a read error. This chain uses TRBV6-6 with TRBJ2-1; a possible D gene is TRBD2 (6 bases). CDR3 length: 14 residues. The germline V gene encodes CDR1 MNHNY and CDR2 SVGAGI (reference sequence). CDR3 sequence (DNA): TGTGCCGGCAGTTACGGGACTTTGAACAATGAGCAGTTCTTC. It is translated as CAGSYGTLNNEQFF.

In this sample, this clonotype turned up a few times. The genes are TRBV7-6 and TRBJ1-3, with D possibly being TRBD1 (5 bases). CDR3 length equals 16 residues. Germline V gives CDR1 SGHVS, CDR2 FNYEAQ. Trimming removed 1 base from V and 8 bases from J, with 18 bases in between. Here the CDR3 reads CASSLEAGPQGDTIYF. CDR3 nucleotide sequence: TGTGCCAGCAGCTTAGAGGCAGGGCCCCAAGGCGACACCATATATTTT.

This clonotype was recorded at least ten times. The chain uses TRBV29-1 and TRBJ1-1, with a tentative D call TRBD1 (5 bases). The germline gives CDR1 SQVTM, CDR2 ANQGSEA. The V gene lost 6 bases and the J gene lost 11 bases, with 19 bases spanning the gap. The length of the CDR3 is 12 residues. The CDR3 sequence is CSVDKGGAGAFF. The CDR3 nucleotides read TGCAGCGTCGATAAGGGAGGGGCAGGGGCTTTCTTT.

This clonotype has a handful of counts. This chain links TRBV10-3 with TRBJ2-1; the D gene is possibly TRBD2 (6 bases). V was trimmed by 1 base and J by 7 bases, leaving 11 bases between them. This CDR3 is 14 amino acids long. The germline V gene has CDR1 ENHRY and CDR2 SYGVKD. The DNA for the CDR3 is TGTGCCATCAGTGAGTGGGGACTTAAAAATGAGCAGTTCTTC. Translated: CAISEWGLKNEQFF.

V is TRBV4-2 and J is TRBJ2-7; D not resolved. This CDR3 comprises 13 residues. Germline-derived CDR1 and CDR2 are LGHNA and YNFKEQ. With 0 bases removed from V and 1 base from J, the gap between germline ends came to 4 bases. CDR3 region: CASSQDSSYEQYF. The DNA of the CDR3 is TGTGCCAGCAGCCAAGATAGTTCCTACGAGCAGTACTTC.

In this sample, this clonotype turned up many times. V gene TRBV3-1 combines with J gene TRBJ1-1; the match to TRBD1 covers 10 bases. The J segment lost 10 bases and the V segment lost 4 bases, leaving 3 bases of the junction unmatched. This CDR3 is 12 amino acids long. Germline V CDR1 and CDR2: LGHDT, YNNKEL (reference sequence). The chain's CDR3 is CASSPDRGRAFF. The CDR3 nucleotides read TGTGCCAGCAGCCCCGACAGGGGGCGAGCTTTCTTT.